Listed here are 10 T cell receptor beta chains from one sample, sequenced in a study of blood T cell repertoires in COVID-19. Clones were sequenced by immunoSEQ multiplex PCR, and TCRdb holds only the in-frame ones, with some missing. The data contain some 15,000 clones, about four fifths of them seen just once; the ten biggest clones take up about 25%. Sequenced: peripheral blood. The source is a woman between 55 and 75 years old with acute or convalescent COVID-19.

This clone appeared once. The chain links TRBV27 to TRBJ1-5; 9 bases are shared with TRBD1. The germline CDR1 and CDR2 sequences are MNHEY and SMNVEV (reference sequence). J gave up 2 bases and V 6 bases, and 8 bases lay outside the gene matches. The CDR3 totals 16 residues. The CDR3 protein is CASRHRTGDRNQPQHF. In DNA form, the CDR3 reads TGTGCCAGCAGGCATCGGACAGGGGATCGCAATCAGCCCCAGCATTTT.

This clone showed up just once. The chain joins TRBV30 to TRBJ1-2; D ambiguous. Germline CDR1 GTSNPN, CDR2 SVGIG (reference sequence). Trimming cost V 1 base and J 6 bases, with 15 bases left between them. The CDR3 has 14 amino acids. In nucleotides, the CDR3 is TGTGCCTGGAGTGACGCTTGGAGGAGGGATGGCTACACCTTC. Its protein product is CAWSDAWRRDGYTF.

By proportion, this clone is medium-sized (0.01 to 0.1%). The CDR3 coding sequence is TGCGCCAGCAGCGTGTCGGGGCGGGAGTCTGGTAATGAGCAGTTCTTC. It translates to CASSVSGRESGNEQFF. The chain carries TRBV5-1 and TRBJ2-1; 7 positions agree with TRBD2. CDR1 SGHRS and CDR2 YFSETQ come from the germline V gene. The trim removed 4 bases at V and 7 bases at J, leaving 14 bases unmatched. The CDR3 has 16 residues.

The table lists this clone with a count of one. The CDR3 protein is CAISVGPPGSTGELFF. CDR3 nucleotide sequence: TGTGCCATCAGTGTGGGCCCCCCAGGGTCCACCGGGGAGCTGTTTTTT. The V call is TRBV10-3, the J call TRBJ2-2; a possible D gene is TRBD1 (5 bases). Trimming shortened V by 4 bases and J by 4 bases, and 16 bases separated the two germline ends. This CDR3 spans 16 amino acids. From germline, CDR1 is ENHRY and CDR2 SYGVKD.

This chain uses TRBV30 with TRBJ2-6; the D gene is possibly TRBD1 (6 bases). The V and J ends lost 0 bases and 1 base respectively, with 7 bases between them. The CDR3 length is 15 residues. CDR1 and CDR2 from the germline V gene are GTSNPN and SVGIG (reference sequence). For the CDR3, the DNA is TGTGCCTGGAGTGTACAGGGTTCTGGGGCCAACGTCCTGACTTTC. Its protein product is CAWSVQGSGANVLTF.

This clone occurred a few times. The CDR3: CASSVAAGDNEQFF. The CDR3 coding sequence is TGTGCCAGCAGCGTAGCTGCGGGGGACAATGAGCAGTTCTTC. This sequence joins TRBV9 and TRBJ2-1, with 7 bases that match TRBD2. Per germline, CDR1 SGDLS and CDR2 YYNGEE. The CDR3 length is 14 residues. V dropped 0 bases and J dropped 5; count of bases not matched to a gene: 2.

The chain couples TRBV5-5 to TRBJ2-5; 11 nucleotides line up with TRBD1. The CDR3 has 17 residues. Germline loops: CDR1 SGHKS, CDR2 YYEKEE (reference sequence). The ends lost 2 bases at V and 1 base at J; junction bases unmatched: 7. CDR3 in DNA: TGTGCCAGCAGCTTCGGGACAGGGGGTTCTTTCCAAGAGACCCAGTACTTC. Residues: CASSFGTGGSFQETQYF.

This sequence joins TRBV5-1 and TRBJ2-2; 8 bases align to TRBD1. Germline-derived CDR1 and CDR2 are SGHRS and YFSETQ. CDR3 size: 15 residues. The junction had 10 bases not matched to a gene; V was cut back by 4 bases and J by 8 bases. The CDR3 DNA reads TGCGCCAGCAGCCCCGCCGGACAGGGTGGAGGGGAGCTGTTTTTT. Encoded protein: CASSPAGQGGGELFF.

The chain employs TRBV2 and TRBJ2-2, with D perhaps TRBD2 (6 bases). Germline CDR1 reads SNHLY; CDR2 reads FYNNEI. V was clipped by 8 bases and J by 5 bases, with 6 bases between them. The CDR3 consists of 11 residues. CDR3 residues: CASGGTGELFF. The CDR3 DNA reads as TGTGCCAGCGGGGGGACCGGGGAGCTGTTTTTT.

The genes are TRBV9 and TRBJ1-1, with D possibly TRBD1 on 6 matching bases. CDR3 length equals 16 residues. The V and J ends lost 0 bases and 0 bases respectively, with 12 bases between them. Germline assignment: CDR1 SGDLS and CDR2 YYNGEE. CDR3 amino acids: CASSVDRERMNTEAFF. The CDR3 nucleotides are TGTGCCAGCAGCGTAGACAGGGAGAGAATGAACACTGAAGCTTTCTTT.